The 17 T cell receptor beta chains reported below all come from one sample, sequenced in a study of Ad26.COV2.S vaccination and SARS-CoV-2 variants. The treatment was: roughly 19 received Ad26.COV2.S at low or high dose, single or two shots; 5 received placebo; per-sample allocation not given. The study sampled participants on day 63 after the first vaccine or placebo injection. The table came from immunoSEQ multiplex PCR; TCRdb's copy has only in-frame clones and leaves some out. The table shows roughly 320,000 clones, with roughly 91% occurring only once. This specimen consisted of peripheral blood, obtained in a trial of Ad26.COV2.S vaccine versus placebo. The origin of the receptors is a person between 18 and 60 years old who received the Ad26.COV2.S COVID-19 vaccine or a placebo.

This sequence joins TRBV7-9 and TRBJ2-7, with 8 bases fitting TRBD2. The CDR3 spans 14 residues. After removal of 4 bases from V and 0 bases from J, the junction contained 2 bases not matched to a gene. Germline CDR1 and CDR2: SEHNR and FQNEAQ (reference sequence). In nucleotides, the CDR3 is TGTGCCAGCAGCTCCCGGGGGGGCTCCTACGAGCAGTACTTC. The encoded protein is CASSSRGGSYEQYF.

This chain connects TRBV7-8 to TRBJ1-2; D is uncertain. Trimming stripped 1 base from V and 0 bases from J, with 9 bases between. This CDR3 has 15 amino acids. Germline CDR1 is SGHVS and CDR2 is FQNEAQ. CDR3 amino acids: CASSLVDGSNYGYTF. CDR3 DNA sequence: TGTGCCAGCAGCTTAGTCGACGGCTCTAACTATGGCTACACCTTC.

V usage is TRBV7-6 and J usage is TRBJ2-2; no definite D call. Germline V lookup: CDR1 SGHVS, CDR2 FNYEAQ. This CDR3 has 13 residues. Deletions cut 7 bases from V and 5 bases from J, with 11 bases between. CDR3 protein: CASTDRWTGELFF. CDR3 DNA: TGTGCCAGCACCGATCGTTGGACCGGGGAGCTGTTTTTT.

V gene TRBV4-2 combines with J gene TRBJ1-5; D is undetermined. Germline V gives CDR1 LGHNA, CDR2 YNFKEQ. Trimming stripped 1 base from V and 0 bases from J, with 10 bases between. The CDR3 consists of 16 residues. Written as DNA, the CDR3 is TGTGCCAGCAGCCAAGGGAGGGATCGTAGCAATCAGCCCCAGCATTTT. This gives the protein CASSQGRDRSNQPQHF.

The CDR3 loop is CASSRPRETGELFF. Here the CDR3 DNA reads TGCGCCAGCAGTCGGCCTAGAGAGACCGGGGAGCTGTTTTTT. The chain joins TRBV4-1 to TRBJ2-2; D gene ambiguous. The CDR3 contains 14 residues. In germline, CDR1 is MGHRA, CDR2 YSYEKL. The V end lost 6 bases, the J end lost 5 bases, and 13 bases lay between the germline ends.

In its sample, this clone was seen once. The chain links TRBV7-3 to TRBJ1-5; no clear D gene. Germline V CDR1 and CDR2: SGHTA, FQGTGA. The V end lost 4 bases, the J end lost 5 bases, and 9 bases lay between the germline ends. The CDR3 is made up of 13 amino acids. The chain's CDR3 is CASSSTPDQPQHF. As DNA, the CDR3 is TGTGCCAGCAGCTCTACACCGGATCAGCCCCAGCATTTT.

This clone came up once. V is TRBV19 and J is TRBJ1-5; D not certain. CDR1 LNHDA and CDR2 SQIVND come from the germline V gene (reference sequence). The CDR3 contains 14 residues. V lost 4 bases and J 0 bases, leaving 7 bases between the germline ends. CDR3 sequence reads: CASSTGPSNQPQHF. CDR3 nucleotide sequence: TGTGCCAGTAGTACGGGCCCTAGCAATCAGCCCCAGCATTTT. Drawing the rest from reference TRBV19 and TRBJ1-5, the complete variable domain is DGGITQSPKYLFRKEGQNVTLSCEQNLNHDAMYWYRQDPGQGLRLIYYSQIVNDFQKGDIAEGYSVSREKKESFPLTVTSAQKNPTAFYLCASSTGPSNQPQHFGDGTRLSIL.

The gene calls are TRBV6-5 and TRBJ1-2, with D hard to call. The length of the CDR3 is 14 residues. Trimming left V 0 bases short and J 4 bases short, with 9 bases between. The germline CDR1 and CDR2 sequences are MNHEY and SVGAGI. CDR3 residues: CASSYSGSSYGYTF. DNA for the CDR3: TGTGCCAGCAGTTACTCTGGCAGCTCCTATGGCTACACCTTC.

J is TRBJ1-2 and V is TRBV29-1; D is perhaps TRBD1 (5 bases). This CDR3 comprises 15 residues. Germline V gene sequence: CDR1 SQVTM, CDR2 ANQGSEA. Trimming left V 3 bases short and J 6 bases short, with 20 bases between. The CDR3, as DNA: TGCAGCGTTGATCGTCTGTCCAGGGTTTCGGATGGCTACACCTTC. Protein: CSVDRLSRVSDGYTF.

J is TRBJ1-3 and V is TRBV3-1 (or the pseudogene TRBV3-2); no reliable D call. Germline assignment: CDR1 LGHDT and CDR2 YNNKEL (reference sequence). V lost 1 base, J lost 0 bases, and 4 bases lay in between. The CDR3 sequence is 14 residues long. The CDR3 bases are TGTGCCAGCAGCCAAGGCTACTCTGGAAACACCATATATTTT. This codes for CASSQGYSGNTIYF.

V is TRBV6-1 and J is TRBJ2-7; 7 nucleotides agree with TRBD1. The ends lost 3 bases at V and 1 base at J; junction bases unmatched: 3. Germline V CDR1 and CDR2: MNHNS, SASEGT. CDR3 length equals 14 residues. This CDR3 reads CASSDRGKSYEQYF. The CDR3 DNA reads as TGTGCCAGCAGTGACAGGGGGAAATCCTACGAGCAGTACTTC.

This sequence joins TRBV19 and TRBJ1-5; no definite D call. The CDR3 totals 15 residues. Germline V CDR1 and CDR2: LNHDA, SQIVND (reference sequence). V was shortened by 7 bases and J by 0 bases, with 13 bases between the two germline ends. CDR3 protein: CASIPRSDSNQPQHF. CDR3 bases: TGTGCCAGTATCCCTCGGAGCGATAGCAATCAGCCCCAGCATTTT. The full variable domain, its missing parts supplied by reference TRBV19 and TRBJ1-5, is DGGITQSPKYLFRKEGQNVTLSCEQNLNHDAMYWYRQDPGQGLRLIYYSQIVNDFQKGDIAEGYSVSREKKESFPLTVTSAQKNPTAFYLCASIPRSDSNQPQHFGDGTRLSIL.

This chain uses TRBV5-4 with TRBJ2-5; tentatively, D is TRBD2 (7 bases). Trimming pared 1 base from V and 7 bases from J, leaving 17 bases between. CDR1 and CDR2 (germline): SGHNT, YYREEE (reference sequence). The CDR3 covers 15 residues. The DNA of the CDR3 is TGTGCCAGCAGCTTGCCTGGGGGGGCCGGGGGGACCCAGTACTTC. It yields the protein CASSLPGGAGGTQYF.

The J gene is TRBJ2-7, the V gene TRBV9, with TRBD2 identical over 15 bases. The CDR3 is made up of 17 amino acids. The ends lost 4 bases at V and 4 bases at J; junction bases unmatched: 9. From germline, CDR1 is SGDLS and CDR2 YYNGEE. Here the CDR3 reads CASSPSGTSGGNYEQYF. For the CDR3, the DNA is TGTGCCAGCAGCCCGTCCGGGACTAGCGGGGGGAATTACGAGCAGTACTTC.

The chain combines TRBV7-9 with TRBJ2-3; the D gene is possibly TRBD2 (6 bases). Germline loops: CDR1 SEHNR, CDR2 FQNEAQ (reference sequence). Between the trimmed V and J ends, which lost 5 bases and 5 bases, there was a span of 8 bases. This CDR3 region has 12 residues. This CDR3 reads CASSGGLDTQYF. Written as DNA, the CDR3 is TGTGCCAGCAGCGGGGGGTTAGATACGCAGTATTTT.

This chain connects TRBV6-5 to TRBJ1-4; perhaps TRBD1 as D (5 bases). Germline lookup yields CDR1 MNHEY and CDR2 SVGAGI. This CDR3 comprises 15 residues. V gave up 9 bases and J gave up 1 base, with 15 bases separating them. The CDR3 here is CASSKAGRTNEKLFF. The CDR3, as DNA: TGTGCCAGTTCTAAGGCAGGGCGAACTAATGAAAAACTGTTTTTT.

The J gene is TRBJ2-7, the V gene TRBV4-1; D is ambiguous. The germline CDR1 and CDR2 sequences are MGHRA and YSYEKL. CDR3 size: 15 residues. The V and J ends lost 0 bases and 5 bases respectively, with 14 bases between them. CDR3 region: CASSQDAETFNEQYF. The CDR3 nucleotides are TGCGCCAGCAGCCAAGATGCGGAAACCTTCAACGAGCAGTACTTC.